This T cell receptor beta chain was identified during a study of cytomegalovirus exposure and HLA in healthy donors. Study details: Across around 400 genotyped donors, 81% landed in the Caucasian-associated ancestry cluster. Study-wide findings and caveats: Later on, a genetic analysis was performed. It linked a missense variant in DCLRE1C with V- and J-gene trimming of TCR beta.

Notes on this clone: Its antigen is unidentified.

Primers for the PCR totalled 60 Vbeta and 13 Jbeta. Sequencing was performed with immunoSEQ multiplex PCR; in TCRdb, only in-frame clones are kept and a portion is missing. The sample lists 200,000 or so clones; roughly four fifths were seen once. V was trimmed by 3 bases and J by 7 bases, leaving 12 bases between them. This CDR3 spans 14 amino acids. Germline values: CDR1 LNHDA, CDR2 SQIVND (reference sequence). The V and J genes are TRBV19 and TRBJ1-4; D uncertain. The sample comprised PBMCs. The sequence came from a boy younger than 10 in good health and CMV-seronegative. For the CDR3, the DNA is TGTGCCAGTAGTATGCGGGTGGGCGGTGAAAAACTGTTTTTT. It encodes CASSMRVGGEKLFF.